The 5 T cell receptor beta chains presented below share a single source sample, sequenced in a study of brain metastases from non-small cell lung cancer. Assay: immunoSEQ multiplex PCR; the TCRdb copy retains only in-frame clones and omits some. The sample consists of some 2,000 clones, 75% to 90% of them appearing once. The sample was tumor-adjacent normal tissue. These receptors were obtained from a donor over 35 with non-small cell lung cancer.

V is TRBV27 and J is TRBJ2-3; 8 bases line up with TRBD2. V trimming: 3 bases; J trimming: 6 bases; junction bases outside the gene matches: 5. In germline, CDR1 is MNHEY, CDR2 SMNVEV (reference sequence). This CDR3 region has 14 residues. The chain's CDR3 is CASSFWTSPDTQYF. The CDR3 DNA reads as TGTGCCAGCAGTTTTTGGACTAGCCCTGATACGCAGTATTTT.

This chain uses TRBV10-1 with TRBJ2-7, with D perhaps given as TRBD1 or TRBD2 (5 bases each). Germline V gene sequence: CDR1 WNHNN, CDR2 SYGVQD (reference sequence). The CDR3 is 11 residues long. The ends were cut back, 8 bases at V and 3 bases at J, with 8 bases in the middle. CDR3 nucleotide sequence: TGCGCCAGCGGGGACGGCTACGAGCAGTACTTC. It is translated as CASGDGYEQYF.

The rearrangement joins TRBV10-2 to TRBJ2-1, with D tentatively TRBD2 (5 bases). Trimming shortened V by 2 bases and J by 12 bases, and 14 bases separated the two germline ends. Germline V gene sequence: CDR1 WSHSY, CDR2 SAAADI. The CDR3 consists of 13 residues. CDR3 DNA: TGCGCCAGCAGTGAGAGGCTTAGGACTTCGCAGTTCTTC. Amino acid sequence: CASSERLRTSQFF.

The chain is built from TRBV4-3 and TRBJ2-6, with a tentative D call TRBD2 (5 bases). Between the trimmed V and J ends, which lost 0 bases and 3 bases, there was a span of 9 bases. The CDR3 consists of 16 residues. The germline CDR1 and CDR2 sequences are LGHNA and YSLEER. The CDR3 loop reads CASSQDLGSGANVLTF. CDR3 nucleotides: TGCGCCAGCAGCCAAGATCTGGGGAGTGGGGCCAACGTCCTGACTTTC.

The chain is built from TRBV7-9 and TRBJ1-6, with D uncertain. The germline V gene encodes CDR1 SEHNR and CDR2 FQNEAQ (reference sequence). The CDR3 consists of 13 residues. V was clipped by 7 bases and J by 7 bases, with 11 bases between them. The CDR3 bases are TGTGCCAGCACCCTCTTGGGAAATTCACCCCTCCACTTT. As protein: CASTLLGNSPLHF.